This TCR beta chain was found in a study of PD-1 blockade in classical Hodgkin lymphoma. Study overall: Intravenous delivery of nivolumab at 3 mg/kg to patients occurred every 2 weeks.

Study-wide results and caveats: As was reported, newly diagnosed patients showed lower baseline TCR diversity than healthy donors did.

Note on this clone: The antigen is not known.

The CDR3 is made up of 13 amino acids. V lost 8 bases and J lost 7, with 18 bases in between. Germline values: CDR1 SGDLS, CDR2 YYNGEE. The repertoire was sequenced with immunoSEQ multiplex PCR; TCRdb's copy has only in-frame clones and lacks some. The top ten clones hold 12% of a sample with about 97,000 clones, around four fifths of them seen once. Every single patient, without exception, relapsed after autologous stem cell transplantation, and brentuximab vedotin exposure varied. Classifying best responses yielded complete response, partial response or progressive disease. This sequence was found in a human donor with classical Hodgkin lymphoma. The material was peripheral blood mononuclear cells (PBMCs), obtained at baseline. The V call is TRBV9, the J call TRBJ2-5; no reliable D call. The CDR3 is CASGDPPSGTQYF. The DNA of the CDR3 is TGTGCCAGTGGGGATCCGCCCTCAGGGACCCAGTACTTC.